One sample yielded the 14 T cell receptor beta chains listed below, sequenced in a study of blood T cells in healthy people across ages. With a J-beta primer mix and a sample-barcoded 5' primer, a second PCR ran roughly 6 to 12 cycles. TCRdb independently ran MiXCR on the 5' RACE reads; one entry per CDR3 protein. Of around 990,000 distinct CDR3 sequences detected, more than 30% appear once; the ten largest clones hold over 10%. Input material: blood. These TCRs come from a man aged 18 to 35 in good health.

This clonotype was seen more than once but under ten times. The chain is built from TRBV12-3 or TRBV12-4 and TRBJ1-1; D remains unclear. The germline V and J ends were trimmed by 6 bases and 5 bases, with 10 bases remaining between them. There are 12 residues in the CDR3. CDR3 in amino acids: CASRLDGTEAFF. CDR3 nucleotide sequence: TGTGCCAGCAGACTTGACGGGACTGAAGCTTTCTTT.

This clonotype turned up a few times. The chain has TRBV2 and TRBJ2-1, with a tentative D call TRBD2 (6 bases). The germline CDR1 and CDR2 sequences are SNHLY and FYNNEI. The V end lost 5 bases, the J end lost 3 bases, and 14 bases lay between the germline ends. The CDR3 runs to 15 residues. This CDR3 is CASSSSRGGYNEQFF. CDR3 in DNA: TGTGCCAGCAGTTCGTCGCGGGGAGGCTACAATGAGCAGTTCTTC. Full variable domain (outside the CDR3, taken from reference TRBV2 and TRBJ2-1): EPEVTQTPSHQVTQMGQEVILRCVPISNHLYFYWYRQILGQKVEFLVSFYNNEISEKSEIFDDQFSVERPDGSNFTLKIRSTKLEDSAMYFCASSSSRGGYNEQFFGPGTRLTVL.

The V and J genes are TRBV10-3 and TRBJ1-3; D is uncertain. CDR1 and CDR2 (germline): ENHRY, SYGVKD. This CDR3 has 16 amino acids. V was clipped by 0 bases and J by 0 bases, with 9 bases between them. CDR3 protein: CAISESSVPSGNTIYF. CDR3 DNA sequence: TGTGCCATCAGTGAGTCATCGGTACCCTCTGGAAACACCATATATTTT.

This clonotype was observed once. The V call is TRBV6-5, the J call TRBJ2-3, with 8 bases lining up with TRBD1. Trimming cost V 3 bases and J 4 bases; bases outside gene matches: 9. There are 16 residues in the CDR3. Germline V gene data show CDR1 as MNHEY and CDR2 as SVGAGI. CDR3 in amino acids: CASSYGDRGAPDTQYF. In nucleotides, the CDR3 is TGTGCCAGCAGTTATGGAGACAGGGGTGCCCCAGATACGCAGTATTTT.

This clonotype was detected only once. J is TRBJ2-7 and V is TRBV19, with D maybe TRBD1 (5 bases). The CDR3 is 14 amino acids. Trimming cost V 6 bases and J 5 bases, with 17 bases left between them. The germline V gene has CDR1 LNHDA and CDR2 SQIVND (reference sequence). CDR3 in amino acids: CASRSWGGSHEQYF. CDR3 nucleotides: TGTGCCAGTAGGTCTTGGGGCGGATCCCACGAGCAGTACTTC.

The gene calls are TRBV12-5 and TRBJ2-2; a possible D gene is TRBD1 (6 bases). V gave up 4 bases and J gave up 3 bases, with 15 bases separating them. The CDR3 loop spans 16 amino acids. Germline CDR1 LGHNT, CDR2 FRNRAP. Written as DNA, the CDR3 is TGTGCTAGTGGTTCCCCACAGGGTTCGGACACCGGGGAGCTGTTTTTT. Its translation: CASGSPQGSDTGELFF.

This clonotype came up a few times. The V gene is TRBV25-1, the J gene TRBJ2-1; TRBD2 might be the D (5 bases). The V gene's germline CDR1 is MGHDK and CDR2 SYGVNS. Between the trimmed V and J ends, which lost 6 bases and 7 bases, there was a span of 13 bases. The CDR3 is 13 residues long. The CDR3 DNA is TGTGCCAGCAGGGGGAGAAATGAAAATGAGCAGTTCTTC. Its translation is CASRGRNENEQFF. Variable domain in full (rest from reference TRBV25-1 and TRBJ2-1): EADIYQTPRYLVIGTGKKITLECSQTMGHDKMYWYQQDPGMELHLIHYSYGVNSTEKGDLSSESTVSRIRTEHFPLTLESARPSHTSQYLCASRGRNENEQFFGPGTRLTVL.

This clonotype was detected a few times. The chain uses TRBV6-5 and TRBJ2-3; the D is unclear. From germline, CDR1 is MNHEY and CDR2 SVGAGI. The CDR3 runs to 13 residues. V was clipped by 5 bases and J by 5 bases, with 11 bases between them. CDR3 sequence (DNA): TGTGCCAGCAGTCCCCCCGGCGTAGATACGCAGTATTTT. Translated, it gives CASSPPGVDTQYF.

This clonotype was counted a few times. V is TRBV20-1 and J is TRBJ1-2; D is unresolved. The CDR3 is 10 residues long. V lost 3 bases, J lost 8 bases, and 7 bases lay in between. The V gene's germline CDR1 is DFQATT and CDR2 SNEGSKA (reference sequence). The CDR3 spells CSASLGGYTF. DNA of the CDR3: TGCAGTGCTAGTCTTGGAGGCTACACCTTC.

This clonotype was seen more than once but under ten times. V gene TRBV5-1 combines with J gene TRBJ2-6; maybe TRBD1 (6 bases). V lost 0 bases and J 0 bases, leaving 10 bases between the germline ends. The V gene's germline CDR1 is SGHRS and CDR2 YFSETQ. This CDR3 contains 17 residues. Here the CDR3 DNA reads TGCGCCAGCAGCTTGGTCCAGGGGACCTCTGGGGCCAACGTCCTGACTTTC. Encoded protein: CASSLVQGTSGANVLTF.

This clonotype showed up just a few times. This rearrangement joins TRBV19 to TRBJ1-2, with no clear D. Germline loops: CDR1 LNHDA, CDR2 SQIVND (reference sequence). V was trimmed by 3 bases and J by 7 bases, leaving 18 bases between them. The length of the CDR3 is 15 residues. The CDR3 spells CASSMASGESPGYTF. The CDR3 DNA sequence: TGTGCCAGTAGTATGGCCAGCGGGGAGAGTCCTGGCTACACCTTC.

The chain's CDR3 is CASSYVGGGQQFF. DNA for the CDR3: TGTGCCAGCAGTTACGTCGGCGGGGGGCAACAGTTCTTC. The chain has TRBV6-2 or TRBV6-3 and TRBJ2-1, with 8 bases aligning to TRBD2. CDR1 and CDR2 from the germline V gene are MNHEY and SVGEGT. The CDR3 is 13 residues long. V shed 2 bases, J shed 13 bases, and the junction held 7 bases outside the gene matches.

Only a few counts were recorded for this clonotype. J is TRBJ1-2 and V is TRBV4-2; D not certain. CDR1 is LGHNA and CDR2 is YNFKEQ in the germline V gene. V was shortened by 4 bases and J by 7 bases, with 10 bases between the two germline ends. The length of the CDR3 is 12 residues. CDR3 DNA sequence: TGTGCCAGCAGCCCCCGGTTGGGTGGCTACACCTTC. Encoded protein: CASSPRLGGYTF.

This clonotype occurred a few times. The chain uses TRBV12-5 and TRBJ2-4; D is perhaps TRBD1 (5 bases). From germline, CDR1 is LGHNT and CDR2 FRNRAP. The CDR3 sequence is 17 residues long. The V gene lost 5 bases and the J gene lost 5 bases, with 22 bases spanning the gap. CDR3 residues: CASGPPDSILTQNIQYF. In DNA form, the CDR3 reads TGTGCTAGTGGTCCCCCAGACAGTATCCTAACCCAAAACATTCAGTACTTC.